This T cell receptor (beta chain) originates from a study of OX40 agonist ivuxolimab in advanced cancers. Overall study: In this cohort, patients received ivuxolimab, an agonistic anti-OX40 (CD134) antibody.

With regard to this clone: Its antigen is as yet unknown. The sample contains more than one DNA sequence encoding this CDR3.

The investigators sampled blood at baseline, at cycle 4 day 1, and at cycle 7 day 1. Only in-frame clones appear in the TCRdb table, and some are missing; sequencing was by immunoSEQ multiplex PCR. Among 30,000 to 45,000 clones listed, roughly 86% were seen once. The junction had 8 bases not matched to a gene; V was cut back by 0 bases and J by 6 bases. Germline CDR1 is SGHRS and CDR2 is YFSETQ. CDR3 length: 15 residues. General observations from the study: CD4+ and CD8+ blood T cells expanded clonally by week 6 at 0.1 to 3.0 mg/kg. Some of the lowest clonal expansion was seen in partial responders at 0.1-3.0 mg/kg.

The J gene is TRBJ2-7, the V gene TRBV5-1; TRBD2 agrees at 8 bases. Here the sequenced sample was CD4+ or CD8+ T cells sorted from blood, taken in a trial of the OX40 agonist ivuxolimab. The receptor comes from an adult with an advanced solid tumor such as melanoma, head and neck, liver or kidney cancer. The CDR3 reads CASSLGRTGGSEQYF. As DNA, the CDR3 is TGCGCCAGCAGCTTGGGTCGGACGGGGGGGTCCGAGCAGTACTTC.